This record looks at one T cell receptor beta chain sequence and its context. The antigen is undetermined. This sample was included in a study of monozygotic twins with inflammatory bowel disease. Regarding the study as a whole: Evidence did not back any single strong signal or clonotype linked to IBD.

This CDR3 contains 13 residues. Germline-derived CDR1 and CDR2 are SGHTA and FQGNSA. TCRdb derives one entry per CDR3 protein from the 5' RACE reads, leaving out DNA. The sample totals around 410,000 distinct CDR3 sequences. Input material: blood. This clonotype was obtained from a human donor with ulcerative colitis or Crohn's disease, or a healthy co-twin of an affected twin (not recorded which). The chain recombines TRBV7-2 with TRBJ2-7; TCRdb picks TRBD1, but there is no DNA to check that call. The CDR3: CATGDRDTYEQYF.